This T cell receptor (beta chain) comes out of a study of blood T cell repertoires in COVID-19 (TCRdb year 2020). With regard to the full study: Samples covering the acute and convalescent phases of COVID-19 were provided by collaborators in the United States, Italy and Spain. The repertoires were made available in a free public database intended to serve as a resource for research on the immune response to SARS-CoV-2. Subjects who had been exposed to COVID-19, were actively infected with it, or had recovered from it provided the deeply sampled blood TCRbeta repertoires that made up the dataset. The samples were drawn from two sources: the first 160 participants of the ongoing ImmuneRACE study, and 950 to 1,500 subjects contributed by 6 global collaborators. The sample metadata nearly always contained a de-identified subject ID, COVID-19 status, age in years and sex. The material from the prospective study consisted of cDNA or gDNA derived from T cells, B-cell-depleted T cells, or PBMCs. HLA class I and class II types, where available, came from metadata supplied by the sample provider rather than from assay-based typing. Results and caveats for the whole study, not just this receptor: How much clinical and demographic metadata was included differed by source and by participant, and the metadata was provided uncurated.

The junction carries 14 bases between V and J, which are trimmed by 4 bases and 0 bases respectively. From the germline V gene, CDR1 is SGHDT and CDR2 is YYEEEE. Including cysteine and phenylalanine, the CDR3 has 16 amino acids. Only the CDR3 DNA is retained, 48 bases long and in frame from the first base. With regard to this clone: Its binding antigen is unknown. No base qualities exist here, and no much larger clone lies one base off it.

The immunoSEQ Assay, a bias-controlled multiplex PCR, was used to amplify TCRbeta CDR3 regions from genomic DNA. The authors processed their data as follows. Within the assay, amplification of reference gene primers was used to estimate how many nucleated cells each sample contained. To quantify the absolute abundance of each unique TCRbeta CDR3 rearrangement, sequence reads were collapsed and filtered. Productive Simpson clonality was computed per sample as the square root of Simpson's diversity index over productive rearrangements. The table was pulled from immuneACCESS by TCRdb, which kept in-frame rearrangements only. Such tables lose some clones; where checked, under half of the loss comes from unresolved V genes, and the rest has no known cause. That table supplies the V and J calls and clone size; D and trimming were determined from the DNA. The sample has around 13,000 clones on record, less than 95% of them singletons. Of the sample, over 7.5% is held by the ten largest clones.

Whole blood was collected in K2EDTA tubes by collaborating institutions according to the institutions' own protocols. Collaborator samples were shipped for TCRbeta analysis as frozen whole blood, isolated PBMCs, or DNA extracted from either sample type. The chain couples TRBV5-6 to TRBJ1-3, with no confidently assigned D gene. The source is a human donor in a cohort sampled during active COVID-19. The sample comprised peripheral blood. The CDR3 here reads CASSPPVRYSGNTIYF. The bases are TGTGCCAGCAGCCCGCCGGTCCGATACTCTGGAAACACCATATATTTT.